The rows below give T cell receptor beta chains drawn from one sample of a study of Ad26.COV2.S vaccination and SARS-CoV-2 variants. The protocol was immunoSEQ multiplex PCR, while the TCRdb copy is restricted to in-frame clones and leaves out a portion. Here the sample spans about 350,000 clones, around 90% being singletons. Sequences were derived from peripheral blood, sampled in a trial of Ad26.COV2.S vaccine versus placebo. These receptor sequences come from a person aged 18-60 years who received the Ad26.COV2.S COVID-19 vaccine or a placebo. CDR3s include the opening cysteine and the closing phenylalanine or tryptophan. A D gene is named only where the DNA matches it firmly. Not all rows give a size; the values are once, few, many and, for expanded clones, a class.

>TRBV28|TRBD1|13|NA|TRBJ1-1
CASRDRVNTEAFF
TGTGCCAGCAGAGACAGGGTGAACACTGAAGCTTTCTTT
>TRBV7-9|TRBD2|16|NA|TRBJ2-1
CASSFPTSGRGNEQFF
TGTGCCAGCAGCTTCCCAACTAGCGGGAGGGGTAATGAGCAGTTCTTC
>TRBV7-2|TRBD2|17|NA|TRBJ2-1
CASSKRGLAGRYNEQFF
TGTGCCAGCAGCAAACGGGGACTAGCGGGACGCTACAATGAGCAGTTCTTC
>TRBV5-5|TRBD1|14|few|TRBJ1-2
CASSATGGNYGYTF
TGTGCCAGCAGCGCGACAGGGGGGAACTATGGCTACACCTTC
>TRBV7-9|NA|13|NA|TRBJ1-1
CASSTAGQFGAFF
TGTGCCAGCAGCACGGCAGGGCAATTCGGAGCTTTCTTT
>TRBV6-1|NA|15|NA|TRBJ2-3
CASSEGWQHTDTQYF
TGTGCCAGCAGTGAAGGGTGGCAACATACAGATACGCAGTATTTT
>TRBV7-2|NA|16|NA|TRBJ1-3
CASSLATDSSGNTIYF
TGTGCCAGCAGCTTAGCCACAGATAGCTCTGGAAACACCATATATTTT
>TRBV10-3|NA|14|NA|TRBJ1-5
CAISGEDSNQPQHF
TGTGCCATCAGTGGGGAAGATAGCAATCAGCCCCAGCATTTT
>TRBV6-5|TRBD1|15|NA|TRBJ1-3
CASRSIRGLGNTIYF
TGTGCCAGCAGGTCGATCAGGGGGCTGGGGAACACCATATATTTT
>TRBV6-2/TRBV6-3|TRBD1|14|once|TRBJ1-5
CASSLGQKNQPQHF
TGTGCCAGCAGTTTGGGACAGAAAAATCAGCCCCAGCATTTT
>TRBV14|NA|13|NA|TRBJ1-3
CASSHGTRNTIYF
TGTGCCAGCAGCCATGGCACTCGAAACACCATATATTTT
>TRBV7-3|NA|14|NA|TRBJ2-5
CASSLSDRQETQYF
TGTGCCAGCAGCCTTAGCGATCGTCAAGAGACCCAGTACTTC
>TRBV19|NA|14|once|TRBJ1-1
CASSMRAVGTEAFF
TGTGCCAGTAGTATGAGGGCGGTCGGCACTGAAGCTTTCTTT
>TRBV5-4|TRBD2|14|NA|TRBJ2-5
CASSFSGGEETQYF
TGTGCCAGCAGCTTCTCGGGAGGGGAAGAGACCCAGTACTTC
>TRBV4-1|NA|16|NA|TRBJ1-3
CASSQGEMGFGNTIYF
TGCGCCAGCAGCCAAGGGGAGATGGGATTTGGAAACACCATATATTTT
>TRBV6-5|NA|11|NA|TRBJ1-2
CASSRDDGYTF
TGTGCCAGCAGCAGGGACGACGGCTACACCTTC
>TRBV9|TRBD1|15|NA|TRBJ2-1
CASSVEMRDSLEQFF
TGTGCCAGCAGCGTAGAGATGAGGGACAGTCTTGAGCAGTTCTTC
>TRBV7-3|TRBD2|19|few|TRBJ2-5
CASSLTGGTSGTYQETQYF
TGTGCCAGCAGCTTAACGGGAGGGACTAGCGGGACGTACCAAGAGACCCAGTACTTC
>TRBV7-2|TRBD2|17|NA|TRBJ2-7
CASSLDALAGASYEQYF
TGTGCCAGCAGCTTAGATGCACTAGCGGGAGCCTCCTACGAGCAGTACTTC
>TRBV10-2|NA|15|NA|TRBJ2-1
CASSSGAGMLSEQFF
TGCGCCAGCTCCTCGGGGGCGGGCATGCTCAGTGAGCAGTTCTTC
>TRBV5-1|TRBD1|12|NA|TRBJ2-7
CASSSGQYEQYF
TGCGCCAGCAGCTCGGGACAGTACGAGCAGTACTTC
>TRBV9|NA|15|NA|TRBJ1-5
CASSVSGGRNQPQHF
TGTGCCAGCAGCGTATCGGGGGGACGCAATCAGCCCCAGCATTTT
>TRBV10-3|TRBD1|16|NA|TRBJ1-1
CAISELTGGRDTEAFF
TGTGCCATCAGTGAGTTGACAGGGGGCCGGGACACTGAAGCTTTCTTT
>TRBV28|TRBD2|14|NA|TRBJ2-7
CASILTSGSGEQYF
TGTGCCAGCATCCTGACTAGCGGGAGTGGGGAGCAGTACTTC
>TRBV7-2|NA|16|NA|TRBJ1-6
CASSLLAVGNGSPLHF
TGTGCCAGCAGCCTCCTAGCTGTCGGGAACGGGTCACCCCTCCACTTT
>TRBV19|NA|14|NA|TRBJ1-2
CASSIGTSNYGYTF
TGTGCCAGTAGTATAGGGACATCAAACTATGGCTACACCTTC
>TRBV9|NA|13|NA|TRBJ1-1
CASSASMNTEAFF
TGTGCCAGCAGCGCCAGCATGAACACTGAAGCTTTCTTT
>TRBV3-1/TRBV3-2|NA|14|NA|TRBJ1-2
CASSQGFGLDGYTF
TGTGCCAGCAGCCAGGGTTTTGGACTGGATGGCTACACCTTC
>TRBV5-1|NA|15|NA|TRBJ2-2
CASSLNRANTGELFF
TGCGCCAGCAGCTTAAACAGAGCGAACACCGGGGAGCTGTTTTTT
>TRBV6-2/TRBV6-3|NA|12|once|TRBJ2-7
CASSDLNYEQYF
TGTGCCAGCAGTGACCTCAACTACGAGCAGTACTTC
>TRBV5-1|NA|16|NA|TRBJ2-7
CASSGAVRGNSYEQYF
TGCGCCAGCAGCGGGGCGGTAAGGGGGAACTCCTACGAGCAGTACTTC
>TRBV18|TRBD1|16|NA|TRBJ1-2
CASSPGQGAYNYGYTF
TGTGCCAGCTCCCCTGGGCAGGGGGCGTACAACTATGGCTACACCTTC
>TRBV5-4|TRBD2|16|NA|TRBJ2-3
CASRSLAGGFTDTQYF
TGTGCCAGCAGGTCTCTAGCGGGGGGGTTCACAGATACGCAGTATTTT
>TRBV9|NA|14|NA|TRBJ2-7
CASSVETQTYEQYF
TGTGCCAGCAGCGTGGAGACGCAAACCTACGAGCAGTACTTC
>TRBV30|NA|12|NA|TRBJ2-7
CAWTDSTYEQYF
TGTGCCTGGACGGACAGTACCTACGAGCAGTACTTC
>TRBV9|TRBD2|17|NA|TRBJ2-1
CASTPHSKGGRGDEQFF
TGTGCCAGCACCCCCCACTCAAAAGGCGGGAGAGGCGATGAGCAGTTCTTC
>TRBV14|NA|16|NA|TRBJ2-3
CASSQESGAYTDTQYF
TGTGCCAGCAGCCAAGAGAGTGGCGCCTACACAGATACGCAGTATTTT
>TRBV4-3|NA|13|NA|TRBJ2-6
CASAAPGANVLTF
TGCGCCAGCGCGGCGCCTGGGGCCAACGTCCTGACTTTC
>TRBV9|TRBD2|15|NA|TRBJ2-3
CASSVGTRNVDTQYF
TGTGCCAGCAGCGTAGGGACTAGAAACGTAGATACGCAGTATTTT
>TRBV18|NA|15|NA|TRBJ2-3
CASSAQIGRSDTQYF
TGTGCCAGCTCAGCACAAATAGGGCGGTCAGATACGCAGTATTTT
>TRBV7-2|NA|14|once|TRBJ2-7
CASSFSRREYEQYF
TGTGCCAGCAGCTTCTCAAGGAGAGAGTACGAGCAGTACTTC
>TRBV4-2|TRBD1|12|NA|TRBJ1-2
CASSRGTDGYTF
TGTGCCAGCAGCCGAGGGACAGATGGCTACACCTTC
>TRBV5-5|NA|15|NA|TRBJ1-2
CASSLGPAGRGGYTF
TGTGCCAGCAGCTTGGGTCCGGCAGGGAGAGGCGGCTACACCTTC
>TRBV19|NA|14|NA|TRBJ1-5
CASSIEGLNQPQHF
TGTGCCAGTAGTATAGAGGGTTTAAATCAGCCCCAGCATTTT
>TRBV23-1|NA|24|NA|TRBJ2-7
CASSQSFPVKRNDIFSLRSYEQYF
TGCGCCAGCAGTCAATCTTTTCCAGTCAAACGGAACGACATATTTTCGCTTCGCTCCTACGAGCAGTACTTC
>TRBV5-1|NA|12|NA|TRBJ2-5
CASSLDGLAQYF
TGCGCCAGCAGCTTGGATGGGTTGGCCCAGTACTTC
>TRBV9|TRBD1|16|NA|TRBJ1-4
CASSTPHGTANEKLFF
TGTGCCAGCAGCACACCGCACGGGACAGCTAATGAAAAACTGTTTTTT
>TRBV14|NA|16|NA|TRBJ1-1
CASSRRGARMDTEAFF
TGTGCCAGCAGCCGCCGGGGGGCCCGAATGGACACTGAAGCTTTCTTT
>TRBV30|NA|12|NA|TRBJ1-1
CAWIIGDTEAFF
TGTGCCTGGATAATAGGGGACACTGAAGCTTTCTTT
>TRBV13|TRBD2|15|once|TRBJ2-3
CASSYSGRQTDTQYF
TGTGCCAGCAGCTATAGCGGGAGACAGACAGATACGCAGTATTTT
>TRBV7-9|NA|16|NA|TRBJ2-1
CASSPTRLQDYNEQFF
TGTGCCAGCAGCCCCACAAGGTTGCAGGATTACAATGAGCAGTTCTTC